The TCR beta chain described here comes from a study of control samples from healthy donors and cancer patients. This CDR3 comprises 16 residues. V was clipped by 4 bases and J by 0 bases, with 16 bases between them. The germline gives CDR1 SGHRS, CDR2 YFSETQ. TCRdb's copy holds only in-frame clones and misses some; the assay was immunoSEQ multiplex PCR. Counted here are some 150,000 clones, 80% to 95% occurring once; the ten biggest clones make up roughly 3.9%. The receptor's source is a woman in her sixties in good health. Sequencing was carried out using blood. The chain recombines TRBV5-1 with TRBJ1-2; D might be TRBD1 (6 bases). For the CDR3, the DNA is TGCGCCAGCAGCGGCCGGGACAAAGGGCCTAACTATGGCTACACCTTC. It specifies CASSGRDKGPNYGYTF.